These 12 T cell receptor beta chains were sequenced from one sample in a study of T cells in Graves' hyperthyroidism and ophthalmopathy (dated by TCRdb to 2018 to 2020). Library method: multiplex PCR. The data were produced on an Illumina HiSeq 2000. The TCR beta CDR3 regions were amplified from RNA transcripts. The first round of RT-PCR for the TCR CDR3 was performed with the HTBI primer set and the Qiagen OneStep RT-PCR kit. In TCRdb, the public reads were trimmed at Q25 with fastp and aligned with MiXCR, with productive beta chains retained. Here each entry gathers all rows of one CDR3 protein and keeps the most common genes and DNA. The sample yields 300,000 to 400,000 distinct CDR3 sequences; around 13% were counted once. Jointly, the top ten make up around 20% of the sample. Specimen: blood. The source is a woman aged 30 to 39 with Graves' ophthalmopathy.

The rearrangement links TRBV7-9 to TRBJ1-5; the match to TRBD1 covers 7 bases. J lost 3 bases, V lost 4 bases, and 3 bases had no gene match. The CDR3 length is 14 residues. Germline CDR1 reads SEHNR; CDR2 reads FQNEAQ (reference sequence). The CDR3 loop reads CASSSGQANQPQHF. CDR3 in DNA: TGTGCCAGCAGCTCTGGACAGGCCAATCAGCCCCAGCATTTT.

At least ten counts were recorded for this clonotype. CDR3 DNA sequence: TGCAGTGCTAGCGGGGGCTGGAACACTGAAGCTTTCTTT. This codes for CSASGGWNTEAFF. The chain employs TRBV20-1 and TRBJ1-1; possible D gene TRBD1, 6 bases. Trimming stripped 3 bases from V and 1 base from J, with 9 bases between. Germline V gives CDR1 DFQATT, CDR2 SNEGSKA (reference sequence). There are 13 residues in the CDR3.

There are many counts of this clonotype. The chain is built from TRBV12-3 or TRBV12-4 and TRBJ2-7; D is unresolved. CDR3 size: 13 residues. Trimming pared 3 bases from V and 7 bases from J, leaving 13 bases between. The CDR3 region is CASSLNLVGEQYF. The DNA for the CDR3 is TGTGCCAGCAGTTTGAACCTTGTCGGAGAGCAGTACTTC.

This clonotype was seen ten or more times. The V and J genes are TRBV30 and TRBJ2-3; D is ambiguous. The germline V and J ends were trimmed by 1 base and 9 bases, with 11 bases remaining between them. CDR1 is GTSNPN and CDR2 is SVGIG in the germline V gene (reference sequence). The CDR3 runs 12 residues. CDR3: CAWSAGLGTQYF. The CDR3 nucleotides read TGTGCCTGGAGTGCGGGCCTCGGAACGCAGTATTTT.

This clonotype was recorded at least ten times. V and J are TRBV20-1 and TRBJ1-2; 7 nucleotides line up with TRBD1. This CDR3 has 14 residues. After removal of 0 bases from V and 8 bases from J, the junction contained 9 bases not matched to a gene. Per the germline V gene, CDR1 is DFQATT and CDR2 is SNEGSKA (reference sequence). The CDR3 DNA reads TGCAGTGCTAGAGATGGGAGGACAGGTGAAGGCTACACCTTC. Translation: CSARDGRTGEGYTF.

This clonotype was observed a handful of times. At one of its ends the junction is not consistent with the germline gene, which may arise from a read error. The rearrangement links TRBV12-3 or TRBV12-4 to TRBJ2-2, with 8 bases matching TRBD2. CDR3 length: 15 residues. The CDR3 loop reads CASSIAGKNTGELFF. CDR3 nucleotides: TGTGCCAGCAGTATAGCGGGAAAGAACACCGGGGAGCTGTTTTTT.

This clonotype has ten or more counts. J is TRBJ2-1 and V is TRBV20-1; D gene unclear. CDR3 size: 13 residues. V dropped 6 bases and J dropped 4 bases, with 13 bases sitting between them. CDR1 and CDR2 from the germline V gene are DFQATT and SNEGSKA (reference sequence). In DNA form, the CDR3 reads TGCAGTGCCCCTCGGGCGGAATACAATGAGCAGTTCTTC. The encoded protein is CSAPRAEYNEQFF.

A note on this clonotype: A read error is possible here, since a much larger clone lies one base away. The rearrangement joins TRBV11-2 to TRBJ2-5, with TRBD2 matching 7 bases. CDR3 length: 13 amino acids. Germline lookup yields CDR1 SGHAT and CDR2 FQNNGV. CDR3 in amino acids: CASSPPRRETQHF. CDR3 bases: TGTGCCAGCAGCCCCCCGAGGCGGGAGACCCAGCACTTC.

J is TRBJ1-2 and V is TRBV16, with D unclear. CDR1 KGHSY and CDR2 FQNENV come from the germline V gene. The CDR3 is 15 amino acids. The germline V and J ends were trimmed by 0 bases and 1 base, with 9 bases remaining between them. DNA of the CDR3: TGTGCCAGCAGCCAATCCCAGGCGATTAACTATGGCTACACCTTC. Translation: CASSQSQAINYGYTF.

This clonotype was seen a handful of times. The CDR3 DNA sequence: TGCAGTGCTAGGATAACCCTGCTAGGGCGCAATGAAAAACTGTTTTTT. As protein: CSARITLLGRNEKLFF. V usage is TRBV20-1 and J usage is TRBJ1-4, with no clear D. From germline, CDR1 is DFQATT and CDR2 SNEGSKA (reference sequence). V shed 3 bases and J shed 5 bases, with 19 bases lying between them. The CDR3 loop spans 16 amino acids.

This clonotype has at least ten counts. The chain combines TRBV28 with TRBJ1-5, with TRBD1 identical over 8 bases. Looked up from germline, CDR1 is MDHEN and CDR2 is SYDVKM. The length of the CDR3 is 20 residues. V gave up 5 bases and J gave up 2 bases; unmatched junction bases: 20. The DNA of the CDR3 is TGTGCCAGCAGTCCTATCCAATACAGGGGGAGGGCGATTGGCAATCAGCCCCAGCATTTT. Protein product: CASSPIQYRGRAIGNQPQHF.

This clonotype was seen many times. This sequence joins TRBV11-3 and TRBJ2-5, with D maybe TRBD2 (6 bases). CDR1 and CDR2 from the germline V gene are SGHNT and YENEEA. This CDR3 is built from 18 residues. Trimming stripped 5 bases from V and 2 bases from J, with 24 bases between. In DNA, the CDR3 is TGTGCCAGCAGCGACCTAAGAATGGAGGGCGGTTGGCAAGAGACCCAGTACTTC. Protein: CASSDLRMEGGWQETQYF.